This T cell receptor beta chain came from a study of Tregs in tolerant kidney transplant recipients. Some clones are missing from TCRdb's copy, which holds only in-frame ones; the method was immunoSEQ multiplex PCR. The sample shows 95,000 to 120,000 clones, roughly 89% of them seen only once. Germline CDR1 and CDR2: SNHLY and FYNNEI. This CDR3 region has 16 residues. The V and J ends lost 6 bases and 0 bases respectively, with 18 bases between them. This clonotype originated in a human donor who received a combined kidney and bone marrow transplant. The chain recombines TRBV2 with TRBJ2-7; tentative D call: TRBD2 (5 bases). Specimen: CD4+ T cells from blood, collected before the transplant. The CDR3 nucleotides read TGTGCCAGCAGACTGGAGGCACTGACGAGCTCCTACGAGCAGTACTTC. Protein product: CASRLEALTSSYEQYF.